This T cell receptor (beta chain) was found in a study of blood T cell repertoires in COVID-19. Study as a whole: Whether acute or convalescent, the COVID-19 samples came from the United States, Italy and Spain. PBMCs, B-cell-depleted T cells, or T cells were the source of the cDNA or gDNA that made up the material.

Seattle cases were enrolled at active infection and followed longitudinally. The V gene lost 1 base and the J gene lost 1 base, with 10 bases spanning the gap. Germline CDR1 reads LGHNA; CDR2 reads YNFKEQ. The CDR3 sequence is 16 residues long. Authors' methods: Estimation of nucleated cell counts relied on the amplification of reference gene primers. Using immunoSEQ multiplex PCR, the repertoire was profiled, and TCRdb retains in-frame clones only, with some absent. The V and J calls and the clone size are those of that table, but D and trimming were determined from the DNA. The repertoire holds some 90,000 clones, roughly 87% seen once, with around 19% in the top ten.

The chain is built from TRBV4-2 and TRBJ2-2; D remains ambiguous. The specimen sequenced was peripheral blood. The sequence derives from an older woman with COVID-19, enrolled during active disease. The CDR3 reads CASSQGLGGNTGELFF. The CDR3 DNA reads TGTGCCAGCAGCCAAGGCCTCGGCGGGAACACCGGGGAGCTGTTTTTT.